These 28 T cell receptor beta chains came from one sample sequenced in a study of post-analysis software for immune sequencing data. The library was made from cDNA and included unique molecular identifiers. A single record per CDR3 protein comes from TCRdb applying MiXCR to the PCR reads. The sample consists of roughly 600,000 distinct CDR3 sequences, around 47% of them appearing once. These receptors have no known antigen. Notes on the study in general: Compared with controls, patients had more of five TRBV segments, including TRBV5-6, TRBV5-1 and TRBV20-1.

The sample comprised blood. The receptors derive from a girl aged 10 to 17 with multiple sclerosis.

The sample holds one count of this clonotype. The chain joins TRBV7-6 to TRBJ1-2; the D gene is possibly TRBD1 (5 bases). Germline CDR1 and CDR2: SGHVS and FNYEAQ. With 2 bases removed from V and 7 bases from J, the gap between germline ends came to 8 bases. This CDR3 has 12 residues. The CDR3 DNA sequence: TGTGCCAGCAGCTTAAGAGGGACTGGCTACACCTTC. Amino acids: CASSLRGTGYTF. The full variable domain, rest sourced from reference TRBV7-6 and TRBJ1-2, is GAGVSQSPRYKVTKRGQDVALRCDPISGHVSLYWYRQALGQGPEFLTYFNYEAQQDKSGLPNDRFSAERPEGSISTLTIQRTEQRDSAMYRCASSLRGTGYTFGSGTRLTVV.

This sequence joins TRBV6-5 and TRBJ1-2; 7 bases line up with TRBD1. Germline CDR1 MNHEY, CDR2 SVGAGI. CDR3 size: 15 residues. J was trimmed by 3 bases and V by 4 bases; bases with no gene match: 8. The CDR3 DNA follows: TGTGCCAGCAGTTCTAACGACAGGGCGGACTATGGCTACACCTTC. This sequence encodes CASSSNDRADYGYTF.

About this clonotype itself: One junction end disagrees with the germline gene, perhaps due to a read error. J is TRBJ2-1 and V is TRBV7-8, with a weak D call TRBD2 (6 bases). Germline CDR1 reads SGHVS; CDR2 reads FQNEAQ. This CDR3 region has 12 residues. CDR3 residues: CAGSFGGGEQFF. The DNA of the CDR3 is TGTGCCGGCAGCTTTGGGGGAGGTGAGCAGTTCTTC. The entire variable domain, with the rest obtained from reference TRBV7-8 and TRBJ2-1, is as follows: GAGVSQSPRYKVAKRGQDVALRCDPISGHVSLFWYQQALGQGPEFLTYFQNEAQLDKSGLPSDRFFAERPEGSVSTLKIQRTQQEDSAVYLCAGSFGGGEQFFGPGTRLTVL.

The chain links TRBV24-1 to TRBJ1-2; TRBD1 matches at 8 bases. Germline V CDR1 and CDR2: KGHDR, SFDVKD. Germline trimming cut 7 bases from V and 4 bases from J; bases unmatched to any gene: 7. This CDR3 has 14 residues. This CDR3 reads CATRDTGQAYGYTF. As DNA, the CDR3 is TGTGCCACCAGGGACACGGGACAGGCCTATGGCTACACCTTC.

This clonotype was observed a few times. V and J are TRBV5-1 and TRBJ2-3; 9 bases line up with TRBD1. The V gene end was trimmed by 0 bases and the J gene end by 9 bases; junction bases not matched to a gene: 8. Germline CDR1 reads SGHRS; CDR2 reads YFSETQ. The CDR3 loop spans 15 amino acids. CDR3 amino acids: CASSLVGQGVGTQYF. The CDR3 bases are TGCGCCAGCAGCTTGGTGGGACAGGGAGTAGGGACGCAGTATTTT.

The rearrangement uses TRBV5-6 and TRBJ2-6; tentatively, D is TRBD1 or TRBD2 (5 bases each). CDR1 is SGHDT and CDR2 is YYEEEE in the germline V gene. CDR3 length: 15 amino acids. V dropped 4 bases and J dropped 4 bases, with 12 bases sitting between them. Here the CDR3 DNA reads TGTGCCAGCAGCCCCCCAGGGACCGGGGCCAACGTCCTGACTTTC. The encoded protein is CASSPPGTGANVLTF. Combining the CDR3 with reference TRBV5-6 and TRBJ2-6 gives the whole variable domain DAGVTQSPTHLIKTRGQQVTLRCSPKSGHDTVSWYQQALGQGPQFIFQYYEEEERQRGNFPDRFSGHQFPNYSSELNVNALLLGDSALYLCASSPPGTGANVLTFGAGSRLTVL.

This clonotype was detected a few times. The V and J genes are TRBV20-1 and TRBJ2-5, with 10 bases lining up with TRBD2. J gave up 11 bases and V 2 bases, and 11 bases lay outside the gene matches. The length of the CDR3 is 14 residues. CDR1 DFQATT and CDR2 SNEGSKA come from the germline V gene (reference sequence). CDR3 loop: CSARFLAGEEEQYF. In nucleotides, the CDR3 is TGCAGTGCTAGATTCCTAGCGGGGGAAGAGGAGCAGTACTTC.

This chain joins TRBV12-3 or TRBV12-4 and TRBJ2-5; the D is unclear. The CDR3 covers 13 residues. Trimming cost V 5 bases and J 3 bases, with 10 bases left between them. The CDR3 loop reads CASSNGGKETQYF. The CDR3, as DNA: TGTGCCAGCAGTAATGGCGGAAAAGAGACCCAGTACTTC.

This chain links TRBV29-1 with TRBJ2-5, with D perhaps matching TRBD1 or TRBD2 (6 bases each). Germline lookup yields CDR1 SQVTM and CDR2 ANQGSEA. The CDR3 totals 11 residues. Trimming cost V 8 bases and J 4 bases, with 11 bases left between them. CDR3 region: CSLQGGETQYF. The CDR3 region has the DNA TGCAGCTTACAGGGAGGAGAGACCCAGTACTTC.

This clonotype was counted a few times. This chain connects TRBV20-1 to TRBJ2-7; TRBD1 matches at 10 bases. The V segment lost 2 bases and the J segment 4 bases; nucleotides outside the gene matches: 5. The CDR3 totals 14 residues. Germline CDR1 and CDR2: DFQATT and SNEGSKA (reference sequence). CDR3 residues: CSARSGTGAYEQYF. DNA for the CDR3: TGCAGTGCTAGATCTGGGACAGGGGCGTACGAGCAGTACTTC.

This clonotype was detected only a few times. V gene TRBV5-1 combines with J gene TRBJ1-4; maybe TRBD1 (5 bases). The length of the CDR3 is 14 residues. Germline V gene sequence: CDR1 SGHRS, CDR2 YFSETQ. The V end was cut by 3 bases, the J end by 5 bases, with 11 bases between. DNA of the CDR3: TGCGCCAGCAGCTCGGGACGAGGAAATGAAAAACTGTTTTTT. This translates into CASSSGRGNEKLFF.

Only a few counts were recorded for this clonotype. The rearrangement joins TRBV7-8 to TRBJ2-1; D unclear. Germline CDR1 SGHVS, CDR2 FQNEAQ. There are 12 residues in the CDR3. The ends were cut back, 1 base at V and 8 bases at J, with 6 bases in the middle. CDR3 bases: TGTGCCAGCAGCTTAGAACACGATGAGCAGTTCTTC. This gives the protein CASSLEHDEQFF.

CDR3 amino acids: CASSSTGTGNSPLHF. DNA of the CDR3: TGCGCCAGCAGCTCAACCGGGACGGGGAATTCACCCCTCCACTTT. The V call is TRBV5-1, the J call TRBJ1-6, with D perhaps TRBD1 (5 bases). Germline V gene lookup returns CDR1 SGHRS and CDR2 YFSETQ. The V gene lost 3 bases and the J gene lost 7 bases, with 14 bases spanning the gap. CDR3 length: 15 amino acids.

The chain combines TRBV20-1 with TRBJ2-7; TRBD2 matches at 8 bases. The V gene's germline CDR1 is DFQATT and CDR2 SNEGSKA (reference sequence). Trimming took 2 bases from V and 2 from J; bases not matched to a gene: 2. CDR3 length: 13 amino acids. The CDR3 is CSARPGGAYEQYF. CDR3 in DNA: TGCAGTGCTAGACCCGGGGGGGCCTACGAGCAGTACTTC.

This clonotype turned up a few times. The chain is built from TRBV29-1 and TRBJ2-7; 9 nucleotides align to TRBD1. This CDR3 spans 14 amino acids. Germline V gene data show CDR1 as SQVTM and CDR2 as ANQGSEA. V shed 4 bases, J shed 2 bases, and the junction held 6 bases outside the gene matches. The CDR3 nucleotides read TGCAGCGTTGTGGACAGGGGAGGACCCTACGAGCAGTACTTC. Protein product: CSVVDRGGPYEQYF.

This clonotype was counted between two and nine times. The chain carries TRBV7-2 and TRBJ1-6, with D possibly being TRBD1 (5 bases). This CDR3 is 12 amino acids long. The V end was cut by 3 bases, the J end by 13 bases, with 10 bases between. Germline loops: CDR1 SGHTA, CDR2 FQGNSA. CDR3 nucleotide sequence: TGTGCCAGCAGCTTTGTCGGGACCCCCCTCCACTTT. It encodes CASSFVGTPLHF.

A remark on this clonotype: The junction does not match germline at one end; this may be a read error. The V and J genes are TRBV20-1 and TRBJ2-3; TRBD2 is a possible D gene (6 bases). This CDR3 is built from 14 residues. The germline V gene has CDR1 DFQATT and CDR2 SNEGSKA (reference sequence). CDR3 region: CSALRGGTTDTQYF. The CDR3 DNA reads TGTAGTGCTCTGAGGGGCGGGACCACAGATACGCAGTATTTT.

This chain connects TRBV19 to TRBJ1-4, with TRBD1 as a possible D gene (6 bases). Trimming removed 6 bases at V and 8 bases at J, with 13 bases between. The length of the CDR3 is 13 residues. Per germline, CDR1 LNHDA and CDR2 SQIVND (reference sequence). The CDR3 loop is CASSHRAREKLFF. CDR3 nucleotide sequence: TGTGCCAGTAGCCACAGGGCTAGGGAAAAACTGTTTTTT.

J is TRBJ2-7 and V is TRBV24-1, with 8 bases lining up with TRBD1. The CDR3 runs to 15 residues. Per the germline V gene, CDR1 is KGHDR and CDR2 is SFDVKD. The J segment lost 2 bases and the V segment lost 5 bases, leaving 7 bases of the junction unmatched. The CDR3, as DNA: TGTGCCACCAGTGCTCCCGGGACAGGTCCCTACGAGCAGTACTTC. Amino acid sequence: CATSAPGTGPYEQYF.

The V call is TRBV3-1, the J call TRBJ2-1; 12 nucleotides line up with TRBD2. Per the germline V gene, CDR1 is LGHDT and CDR2 is YNNKEL (reference sequence). V shed 3 bases, J shed 7 bases, and the junction held 4 bases outside the gene matches. The CDR3 covers 15 residues. The CDR3: CASSHRGLAGNEQFF. The CDR3 nucleotides read TGTGCCAGCAGCCATCGAGGACTAGCGGGGAATGAGCAGTTCTTC.

This clonotype was observed a few times. The chain has TRBV2 and TRBJ2-3; D remains unclear. V was clipped by 4 bases and J by 0 bases, with 11 bases between them. Germline loops: CDR1 SNHLY, CDR2 FYNNEI. The CDR3 extends over 15 amino acids. CDR3 in amino acids: CASSADGPSTDTQYF. CDR3 coding DNA: TGTGCCAGCAGTGCGGACGGACCTAGCACAGATACGCAGTATTTT.

This clonotype was recorded a few times. DNA of the CDR3: TGCAGTGCCCCGACCGGACTAGCGGAAGAGACCCAGTACTTC. Translated: CSAPTGLAEETQYF. This chain joins TRBV20-1 and TRBJ2-5; TRBD2 agrees at 10 bases. The CDR3 totals 14 residues. The ends lost 6 bases at V and 3 bases at J; junction bases unmatched: 7. CDR1 DFQATT and CDR2 SNEGSKA come from the germline V gene (reference sequence).

This clonotype was counted a single time. The rearrangement links TRBV12-3 or TRBV12-4 to TRBJ1-1, with D unresolved. The CDR3 has 12 residues. Trimming pared 7 bases from V and 4 bases from J, leaving 10 bases between. CDR3 residues: CASTYIATEAFF. CDR3 in DNA: TGTGCCAGCACATACATAGCCACTGAAGCTTTCTTT.

This clonotype came up a few times. A single base separates this from a much larger clone, so it may be a read error. The rearrangement links TRBV12-3 or TRBV12-4 to TRBJ2-6; perhaps TRBD1 as D (5 bases). This CDR3 is built from 15 residues. CDR3 sequence (DNA): TGTGCCAGCAGAAAAAAGGGCTCTGGGGCCAACGTCCGGACTTTC. It encodes CASRKKGSGANVRTF.

This clonotype has just a few counts. The chain uses TRBV6-6 and TRBJ2-5; no reliable D call. Per the germline V gene, CDR1 is MNHNY and CDR2 is SVGAGI (reference sequence). V shed 5 bases and J shed 4 bases, with 11 bases lying between them. The CDR3 is 13 residues long. The DNA for the CDR3 is TGTGCCAGCAGTAAAACTTGGCGAGAGACCCAGTACTTC. This encodes CASSKTWRETQYF.

The DNA for the CDR3 is TGTGCCAGCAGACAACAGGGACGTGACTATGGCTACACCTTC. It yields the protein CASRQQGRDYGYTF. The chain links TRBV6-5 to TRBJ1-2; the D gene is possibly TRBD1 (6 bases). The V gene's germline CDR1 is MNHEY and CDR2 SVGAGI. The CDR3 runs 14 residues. Trimming cost V 6 bases and J 3 bases, with 14 bases left between them.

The sample holds one count of this clonotype. V is TRBV5-1 and J is TRBJ2-1; 12 bases are shared with TRBD2. Germline lookup yields CDR1 SGHRS and CDR2 YFSETQ. With 2 bases clipped from V and 6 bases from J, the junction kept 9 bases outside the gene matches. The CDR3 length is 17 residues. CDR3 sequence: CASSLPTSGGWCNEQFF. The CDR3 coding sequence is TGCGCCAGCAGCTTACCGACTAGCGGGGGATGGTGCAATGAGCAGTTCTTC.

Details on this clonotype: The junction does not match germline at one end; this may be a read error. The rearrangement links TRBV4-1 to TRBJ2-1; D perhaps matches TRBD1 (5 bases). The CDR3 contains 18 residues. Germline CDR1 reads MGHRA; CDR2 reads YSYEKL. The CDR3, as DNA: TGCGCCAGCAGCCAAGAGGTCCCTGGGGCCAGCTCCTACAATAAGCAGTTCTTC. Residues: CASSQEVPGASSYNKQFF.